The next 8 T cell receptor beta chains were all read from a single sample in a study of T cell repertoires in aging, cancer and after chemotherapy. TRB rearrangements spanning V, D and J were amplified using mixed TRB-A/B primers. From the multiplex PCR reads, TCRdb called clonotypes with MiXCR, one entry per CDR3 protein. The data contain about 3,000 distinct CDR3 sequences, about 25% of them singletons. TCR beta rearrangements were amplified from peripheral blood genomic DNA. Source material: blood. The receptors stem from a human donor in good health.

V gene TRBV7-7 combines with J gene TRBJ1-4; TRBD1 might be the D (6 bases). The CDR3 loop spans 14 amino acids. CDR1 is SSHAT, CDR2 FNYEAQ, per germline (reference sequence). V was trimmed by 5 bases and J by 8 bases, leaving 15 bases between them. CDR3 in amino acids: CASSTTGRWEKLFF. The CDR3 region has the DNA TGTGCCAGCAGCACTACAGGGCGGTGGGAAAAACTGTTTTTT.

This clonotype is judged medium-sized. The gene calls are TRBV19 and TRBJ2-5, with 16 bases matching TRBD2. Looked up from germline, CDR1 is LNHDA and CDR2 is SQIVND (reference sequence). The V and J ends lost 6 bases and 7 bases, in that order; junction bases with no gene match: 8. This CDR3 contains 16 residues. DNA for the CDR3: TGTGCCAGTAGCCGACCGGGACTAGCGGGAGGGGTGACCCAGTACTTC. Translation gives CASSRPGLAGGVTQYF. Together with reference TRBV19 and TRBJ2-5, the CDR3 gives the full variable domain: DGGITQSPKYLFRKEGQNVTLSCEQNLNHDAMYWYRQDPGQGLRLIYYSQIVNDFQKGDIAEGYSVSREKKESFPLTVTSAQKNPTAFYLCASSRPGLAGGVTQYFGPGTRLLVL.

The chain recombines TRBV12-3 or TRBV12-4 with TRBJ2-3; TRBD2 matches 12 bases. Losses at the gene ends were 2 bases for V and 8 bases for J; bases not matched to a gene: 8. CDR3 length: 16 amino acids. This CDR3 is CASSLPRLAGVGTQYF. In DNA form, the CDR3 reads TGTGCCAGCAGTTTACCCCGACTAGCGGGAGTAGGTACGCAGTATTTT.

By share, this clonotype ranks as medium-sized. The chain recombines TRBV30 with TRBJ2-2; D gene ambiguous. V lost 1 base to trimming and J lost 7 bases, with 16 bases between them. This CDR3 has 15 residues. From germline, CDR1 is GTSNPN and CDR2 SVGIG (reference sequence). Here the CDR3 reads CAWSGAPIAFGELFF. Here the CDR3 DNA reads TGTGCCTGGAGTGGAGCCCCGATAGCATTCGGGGAGCTGTTTTTT.

On this clonotype: A clone one base away is much larger, so this may be a read error. The chain carries TRBV20-1 and TRBJ2-7; the D is unclear. The CDR3 loop spans 13 amino acids. Germline assignment: CDR1 DFQATT and CDR2 SNEGSKA (reference sequence). CDR3 in DNA: TGCAGTGCTAGTAACGCAGAGCCCTACGAGCTGTACTTC. This encodes CSASNAEPYELYF.

The chain employs TRBV6-2 or TRBV6-3 and TRBJ1-5, with 8 bases identical to TRBD1. Germline lookup yields CDR1 MNHEY and CDR2 SVGEGT. Trimming at V came to 7 bases and at J to 6 bases, leaving 5 bases not matched to a gene. The CDR3 is 13 residues long. Here the CDR3 DNA reads TGTGCCAGCAAAACAGGGGGACCTCAGCCCCAGCATTTT. Translation gives CASKTGGPQPQHF.

The gene calls are TRBV7-2 and TRBJ2-7; 7 bases line up with TRBD1. V gave up 5 bases and J gave up 0 bases; unmatched junction bases: 4. In germline, CDR1 is SGHTA, CDR2 FQGNSA. There are 14 residues in the CDR3. The CDR3 loop is CASSRGQSSYEQYF. The CDR3 DNA reads TGTGCCAGCAGCCGGGGACAGAGCTCCTACGAGCAGTACTTC.

Concerning this clonotype: Given a much more abundant clone one base away, this may be a read error. This chain joins TRBV5-5 and TRBJ2-3; 9 bases are a match to TRBD2. Germline loops: CDR1 SGHKS, CDR2 YYEKEE (reference sequence). The CDR3 spans 16 residues. The CDR3 here is CASSPRLAASTDSQYF. Written as DNA, the CDR3 is TGTGCCAGCAGCCCAAGACTAGCGGCTAGCACAGATTCGCAGTATTTT.